These 25 T cell receptor beta chains were sequenced from one sample in a study of T cell responses to AZD1222 COVID-19 vaccine (dated by TCRdb to about 2021). In the paper's terms, the time point label means: about 28 days (+/-7) after the second vaccine dose. Receptors were amplified or captured by the immunoSEQ multiplex PCR assay. TCRdb provides this immuneACCESS table in a form limited to in-frame rearrangements. Some clones are lacking; in checked studies, under half of them reflect an unresolved V gene, and why the rest are absent is not known. In this sample the table shows about 79,000 clones, 83% of which occur a single time. Roughly 1.3% of the sample rests with the top ten. The material was peripheral blood, obtained 28 days after the second AZD1222 dose. These receptors originate from an adult who received the AZD1222 COVID-19 vaccine.

The chain links TRBV28 to TRBJ2-1; 12 bases are a match to TRBD2. V lost 7 bases and J lost 7; bases outside the gene matches: 14. This CDR3 spans 17 amino acids. CDR1 and CDR2 (germline): MDHEN, SYDVKM. CDR3 sequence: CASTLPPSGRAGNEQFF. In nucleotides, the CDR3 is TGTGCCAGCACCCTCCCCCCTAGCGGGAGGGCCGGGAATGAGCAGTTCTTC.

The chain links TRBV13 to TRBJ1-1; D not certain. The V gene's germline CDR1 is PRHDT and CDR2 FYEKMQ (reference sequence). This CDR3 spans 15 amino acids. Trimming took off 1 base at V and 8 bases at J, with 17 bases between the two ends. As DNA, the CDR3 is TGTGCCAGCAGCTTAGCGGTTTCGGGTTTGACAGAAGCTTTCTTT. As protein: CASSLAVSGLTEAFF. Using reference TRBV13 and TRBJ1-1 for the parts outside the CDR3, the full variable domain is AAGVIQSPRHLIKEKRETATLKCYPIPRHDTVYWYQQGPGQDPQFLISFYEKMQSDKGSIPDRFSAQQFSDYHSELNMSSLELGDSALYFCASSLAVSGLTEAFFGQGTRLTVV.

The rearrangement uses TRBV7-2 and TRBJ2-3; 10 nucleotides agree with TRBD2. The CDR3 extends over 14 amino acids. Germline V CDR1 and CDR2: SGHTA, FQGNSA. The V segment lost 1 base and the J segment 5 bases; nucleotides outside the gene matches: 0. For the CDR3, the DNA is TGTGCCAGCAGCTTAGGACTAGCGGGAGATACGCAGTATTTT. Translating it yields CASSLGLAGDTQYF.

The rearrangement uses TRBV9 and TRBJ2-7; the match to TRBD1 covers 8 bases. Germline V gene data show CDR1 as SGDLS and CDR2 as YYNGEE. The V gene end was trimmed by 0 bases and the J gene end by 3 bases; junction bases not matched to a gene: 5. The CDR3 is 15 amino acids. The CDR3 loop reads CASSVGQGAIYEQYF. The CDR3 bases are TGTGCCAGCAGCGTAGGGCAGGGGGCGATCTACGAGCAGTACTTC.

The CDR3 loop is CASSQEWASGNTGELFF. The CDR3 DNA sequence: TGTGCCAGCAGCCAAGAATGGGCTAGCGGTAACACCGGGGAGCTGTTTTTT. The gene calls are TRBV4-2 and TRBJ2-2, with 7 bases identical to TRBD2. Germline lookup yields CDR1 LGHNA and CDR2 YNFKEQ. The CDR3 spans 17 residues. Trimming at V came to 0 bases and at J to 2 bases, leaving 6 bases not matched to a gene.

The V call is TRBV9, the J call TRBJ2-2, with 7 bases fitting TRBD2. The J segment lost 1 base and the V segment lost 0 bases, leaving 3 bases of the junction unmatched. CDR1 and CDR2 (germline): SGDLS, YYNGEE. The CDR3 is made up of 16 amino acids. DNA of the CDR3: TGTGCCAGCAGCGTAGGTCCTAGCGGGAACACCGGGGAGCTGTTTTTT. Its translation: CASSVGPSGNTGELFF.

In its sample, this clone was seen a few times. The rearrangement joins TRBV6-5 to TRBJ2-7, with D possibly matching TRBD2 (6 bases). Trimming took 7 bases from V and 0 from J, leaving 13 bases between them. Germline loops: CDR1 MNHEY, CDR2 SVGAGI. The CDR3 is made up of 14 amino acids. In DNA, the CDR3 is TGTGCCAGCACTCGGGGGAGCGGCTCCTACGAGCAGTACTTC. It translates to CASTRGSGSYEQYF.

The V and J genes are TRBV5-4 and TRBJ2-7, with 10 bases lining up with TRBD2. From germline, CDR1 is SGHNT and CDR2 YYREEE (reference sequence). The V segment lost 4 bases and the J segment 4 bases; nucleotides outside the gene matches: 5. The CDR3 is 14 residues long. In nucleotides, the CDR3 is TGTGCCAGCAGCCCCGGGACTAGCGTGTACGAGCAGTACTTC. Translated: CASSPGTSVYEQYF.

The genes are TRBV19 and TRBJ1-2, with 10 bases aligning to TRBD1. Germline trimming cut 3 bases from V and 4 bases from J; bases unmatched to any gene: 5. Germline CDR1 is LNHDA and CDR2 is SQIVND (reference sequence). The CDR3 covers 15 residues. The CDR3 DNA reads TGTGCCAGTAGTATTCCGGGACAGGGGCCCTATGGCTACACCTTC. It codes for CASSIPGQGPYGYTF.

The chain is built from TRBV2 and TRBJ2-1; weak D call: TRBD2 (6 bases). This CDR3 contains 15 residues. V was cut by 8 bases and J by 0 bases, with 14 bases left in between. The V gene's germline CDR1 is SNHLY and CDR2 FYNNEI. The CDR3 here is CASGGADSSYNEQFF. The CDR3 coding sequence is TGTGCCAGCGGAGGGGCCGATAGCTCCTACAATGAGCAGTTCTTC. The whole variable domain, filled in from reference TRBV2 and TRBJ2-1, reads EPEVTQTPSHQVTQMGQEVILRCVPISNHLYFYWYRQILGQKVEFLVSFYNNEISEKSEIFDDQFSVERPDGSNFTLKIRSTKLEDSAMYFCASGGADSSYNEQFFGPGTRLTVL.

CDR3: CASSLEADLTGNTIYF. The CDR3 coding sequence is TGCGCCAGCTCCCTTGAGGCAGACCTCACTGGAAACACCATATATTTT. This chain joins TRBV4-1 and TRBJ1-3, with D uncertain. V lost 8 bases and J lost 2, with 19 bases in between. The CDR3 spans 16 residues. CDR1 MGHRA and CDR2 YSYEKL come from the germline V gene.

As regards this clone: The sample holds other DNA sequences that translate to the same CDR3. The gene calls are TRBV5-4 and TRBJ2-1; D remains ambiguous. Trimming removed 2 bases at V and 4 bases at J, with 7 bases between. The CDR3 consists of 13 residues. The germline V gene encodes CDR1 SGHNT and CDR2 YYREEE (reference sequence). The CDR3 here is CASSLRGYNEQFF. The DNA of the CDR3 is TGTGCCAGCAGCTTACGCGGATACAATGAGCAGTTCTTC.

CDR3 sequence reads: CASSVNGLAGETQYF. The DNA of the CDR3 is TGTGCCAGCTCTGTGAACGGACTAGCGGGAGAGACCCAGTACTTC. This chain joins TRBV18 and TRBJ2-5; TRBD2 aligns across 11 bases. Germline lookup yields CDR1 KGHSH and CDR2 LQKENI. This CDR3 is 15 amino acids long. V lost 6 bases to trimming and J lost 4 bases; unmatched junction nucleotides: 7.

The chain joins TRBV6-2 or TRBV6-3 to TRBJ1-5, with D perhaps matching TRBD1 (5 bases). This CDR3 region has 14 residues. CDR1 is MNHEY, CDR2 SVGEGT, per germline. V was clipped by 7 bases and J by 0 bases, with 10 bases between them. The DNA of the CDR3 is TGTGCCAGCACCCCCGGGGGTAGCAATCAGCCCCAGCATTTT. Protein: CASTPGGSNQPQHF.

This chain links TRBV5-8 with TRBJ2-5; tentatively, D is TRBD2 (5 bases). Per germline, CDR1 SGHTS and CDR2 YDEGEE. Between the trimmed V and J ends, which lost 1 base and 0 bases, there was a span of 7 bases. This CDR3 has 14 residues. The CDR3 sequence: CASSLQTNQETQYF. DNA for the CDR3: TGTGCCAGCAGCTTGCAGACTAACCAAGAGACCCAGTACTTC.

This rearrangement joins TRBV28 to TRBJ2-1; 12 bases agree with TRBD2. V dropped 3 bases and J dropped 0; count of bases not matched to a gene: 6. Looked up from germline, CDR1 is MDHEN and CDR2 is SYDVKM. CDR3 length: 18 amino acids. The CDR3 region is CASSFGLAGGTSYNEQFF. In DNA form, the CDR3 reads TGTGCCAGCAGTTTCGGCCTAGCGGGAGGGACCTCCTACAATGAGCAGTTCTTC.

The gene calls are TRBV30 and TRBJ1-2; weak D call: TRBD1 (6 bases). Between the trimmed V and J ends, which lost 3 bases and 5 bases, there was a span of 16 bases. This CDR3 has 14 amino acids. The germline V gene has CDR1 GTSNPN and CDR2 SVGIG (reference sequence). The CDR3 is CAWRDSRKGYGYTF. CDR3 coding DNA: TGTGCCTGGAGGGACAGTCGAAAAGGGTATGGCTACACCTTC.

The chain joins TRBV6-5 to TRBJ1-6; 7 bases match TRBD1. J lost 10 bases, V lost 6 bases, and 6 bases had no gene match. CDR1 is MNHEY and CDR2 is SVGAGI in the germline V gene. The CDR3 is 13 residues long. CDR3 bases: TGTGCCAGCAGATGGACAGGACCCTCACCCCTCCACTTT. This gives the protein CASRWTGPSPLHF.

The chain carries TRBV11-3 and TRBJ2-7; no clear D gene. Trimming shortened V by 2 bases and J by 3 bases, and 11 bases separated the two germline ends. This CDR3 has 14 amino acids. In germline, CDR1 is SGHNT, CDR2 YENEEA. This CDR3 reads CASSLRGNGYEQYF. CDR3 nucleotide sequence: TGTGCCAGCAGCTTACGTGGGAATGGCTACGAGCAGTACTTC.

The rearrangement links TRBV28 to TRBJ1-5; a weak D match, TRBD1 (6 bases). The CDR3 consists of 15 residues. Germline-derived CDR1 and CDR2 are MDHEN and SYDVKM. V dropped 8 bases and J dropped 1 base, with 15 bases sitting between them. The CDR3 sequence: CASGGGALSNQPQHF. Written as DNA, the CDR3 is TGTGCCAGCGGCGGGGGGGCGTTGAGCAATCAGCCCCAGCATTTT.

This clone was observed a handful of times. The chain recombines TRBV7-3 with TRBJ2-5, with TRBD2 matching 10 bases. V lost 3 bases, J lost 5 bases, and 6 bases stayed unmatched. The CDR3 has 15 residues. Germline CDR1 and CDR2: SGHTA and FQGTGA. CDR3 nucleotide sequence: TGTGCCAGCAGCTTTTCTAGCGGGAGTGGGGAGACCCAGTACTTC. Its translation: CASSFSSGSGETQYF. Variable domain in full (rest from reference TRBV7-3 and TRBJ2-5): GAGVSQTPSNKVTEKGKYVELRCDPISGHTALYWYRQSLGQGPEFLIYFQGTGAADDSGLPNDRFFAVRPEGSVSTLKIQRTERGDSAVYLCASSFSSGSGETQYFGPGTRLLVL.

V usage is TRBV4-2 and J usage is TRBJ1-1; a weak D match, TRBD1 (6 bases). The germline V gene has CDR1 LGHNA and CDR2 YNFKEQ. V lost 0 bases and J lost 10, with 18 bases in between. The CDR3 is made up of 15 amino acids. The CDR3: CASSQEAGPGVVAFF. In DNA form, the CDR3 reads TGTGCCAGCAGCCAAGAGGCCGGTCCAGGGGTGGTAGCTTTCTTT.

The chain is built from TRBV2 and TRBJ1-5; no clear D gene. Germline V gene data show CDR1 as SNHLY and CDR2 as FYNNEI. This CDR3 is 18 amino acids long. V lost 7 bases and J lost 5, with 27 bases in between. CDR3 nucleotides: TGTGCCAGCAACCTTCCAAGGCCACGGGCGCAGACCGATCAGCCCCAGCATTTT. Translating it yields CASNLPRPRAQTDQPQHF. Based on the CDR3 plus reference TRBV2 and TRBJ1-5, the full variable domain is EPEVTQTPSHQVTQMGQEVILRCVPISNHLYFYWYRQILGQKVEFLVSFYNNEISEKSEIFDDQFSVERPDGSNFTLKIRSTKLEDSAMYFCASNLPRPRAQTDQPQHFGDGTRLSIL.

The chain links TRBV10-3 to TRBJ1-2, with 11 bases that match TRBD1. Per germline, CDR1 ENHRY and CDR2 SYGVKD. The V segment lost 3 bases and the J segment 5 bases; nucleotides outside the gene matches: 8. CDR3 size: 16 residues. CDR3 sequence (DNA): TGTGCCATCAGTGACTTCAGGGACAGGGGGAATTATGGCTACACCTTC. Its protein is CAISDFRDRGNYGYTF.

This clone occurred a few times. The genes are TRBV5-1 and TRBJ2-2; D is ambiguous. Between the trimmed V and J ends, which lost 4 bases and 2 bases, there was a span of 12 bases. The CDR3 runs 15 residues. Germline lookup yields CDR1 SGHRS and CDR2 YFSETQ. The CDR3 nucleotides read TGCGCCAGCAGCACCCAGTGGGAAAACACCGGGGAGCTGTTTTTT. Translating it yields CASSTQWENTGELFF.